These T cell receptor beta chains were read from a single sample in a study of vaccination and CD4 T cells after COVID-19. TCRdb reprocessed the PCR reads via MiXCR and lists one record per CDR3 protein. The sample records approximately 20,000 distinct CDR3 sequences, roughly 50% being singletons. Their cognate antigens are unknown. This material consisted of CD4+ T cells from blood, cultured in vitro, taken about 7 months after SARS-CoV-2 vaccination. The receptor source for this set is a human donor who had recovered from COVID-19. Each CDR3 is given with its conserved first and last residue. Each record gives: J gene, V gene, D gene, clone size, CDR3 protein, CDR3 DNA. D genes are given only for firm matches. Expanded clones are given a class, and other clones once, few, many or no size at all.

TRBJ2-7,TRBV5-1,TRBD2,few,CASSPDLLAGEDEQYF,TGCGCCAGCAGCCCAGACTTACTAGCGGGGGAGGACGAGCAGTACTTC
TRBJ2-3,TRBV9,TRBD2,.,CASTGGSWSTDTQYF,TGTGCCAGCACGGGGGGGTCGTGGAGCACAGATACGCAGTATTTT
TRBJ2-5,TRBV11-3,TRBD1,.,CASSHAGTGFQETQYF,TGTGCCAGCAGCCACGCCGGGACAGGGTTTCAAGAGACCCAGTACTTC
TRBJ1-2,TRBV29-1,TRBD1,few,CSVGAGGGYTF,TGCAGCGTTGGCGCAGGGGGTGGCTACACCTTC
TRBJ2-5,TRBV20-1,.,few,CSARPPAHQETQYF,TGCAGTGCTAGGCCCCCCGCACACCAAGAGACCCAGTACTTC
TRBJ1-2,TRBV6-2/TRBV6-3,.,.,CASSYSRTADGGYTF,TGTGCCAGCAGTTACTCGAGAACAGCAGACGGTGGCTACACCTTC
TRBJ2-1,TRBV24-1,TRBD2,.,CATSVGGSGRDNEQFF,TGTGCCACCAGTGTGGGAGGTAGCGGGAGGGACAATGAGCAGTTCTTC
TRBJ1-2,TRBV7-2,.,.,CASSLGQALYGYTF,TGTGCCAGCAGCTTAGGGCAGGCCCTCTATGGCTACACCTTC
TRBJ1-2,TRBV27,TRBD1,.,CASSFSTGQSGYTF,TGTGCCAGCAGTTTTTCGACGGGACAGAGTGGCTACACCTTC
TRBJ2-5,TRBV9,.,.,CASSVFSSAIPRGTQYF,TGTGCCAGCAGCGTATTTTCTAGCGCCATACCCCGGGGGACCCAGTACTTC
TRBJ2-7,TRBV6-5,TRBD1,few,CASSYRDSSYEQYF,TGTGCCAGCAGCTACCGGGACAGCTCCTACGAGCAGTACTTC
TRBJ2-3,TRBV11-1,.,.,CASSQRSWGDTQYF,TGTGCCAGCAGCCAACGTTCTTGGGGAGATACGCAGTATTTT
TRBJ2-3,TRBV18,.,.,CASSLIGDTQYF,TGTGCCAGCTCATTGATAGGAGATACGCAGTATTTT
TRBJ2-7,TRBV20-1,.,few,CSASGGRTDEQYF,TGCAGTGCTAGTGGTGGGAGGACTGACGAGCAGTACTTC
TRBJ2-1,TRBV20-1,.,.,CSARDPSPLSLQFF,TGCAGTGCTAGAGACCCGAGCCCCCTCTCCCTTCAGTTCTTC
TRBJ2-3,TRBV7-3,.,few,CASSGIAGTDTQYF,TGTGCCAGCAGCGGTATAGCGGGCACAGATACGCAGTATTTT
TRBJ2-3,TRBV7-2,.,.,CASSLQVGSADTQYF,TGTGCCAGCAGCTTACAGGTCGGGAGCGCAGATACGCAGTATTTT
TRBJ1-1,TRBV19,.,.,CASSISGMDTEAFF,TGTGCCAGTAGTATATCCGGGATGGACACTGAAGCTTTCTTT
TRBJ2-7,TRBV6-4,.,.,CASSRDMGGEQYF,TGTGCCAGCAGCCGAGACATGGGTGGCGAGCAGTACTTC
TRBJ1-2,TRBV5-4,.,.,CASTSTGNGYTF,TGTGCCAGCACGTCCACAGGGAACGGCTACACCTTC
TRBJ2-3,TRBV5-4,TRBD2,.,CASSLRLARADTQYF,TGTGCCAGCAGCCTACGACTAGCCAGAGCAGATACGCAGTATTTT
TRBJ1-1,TRBV27,.,.,CASSLRGNTEAFF,TGTGCCAGCAGTCTACGCGGGAACACTGAAGCTTTCTTT
TRBJ2-3,TRBV20-1,.,.,CSARGGVTDTQYF,TGCAGTGCTAGAGGGGGGGTCACAGATACGCAGTATTTT
TRBJ2-1,TRBV20-1,TRBD2,.,CSAEPLTSGGVYEQFF,TGCAGTGCTGAACCCCTGACTAGCGGGGGTGTCTATGAGCAGTTCTTC
TRBJ2-1,TRBV20-1,.,.,CSARVKRNEQFF,TGCAGTGCTAGAGTAAAGCGGAATGAGCAGTTCTTC